A single sample gave rise to the 20 T cell receptor beta chains below, sequenced in a study of HIV-infected children after antiretroviral therapy interruption. The TCR library was built from RNA with a 3' RACE protocol and unique molecular identifiers. TCRdb used MiXCR to reprocess the 3' RACE reads, holding one entry per CDR3 protein. The sample records nearly 15,000 distinct CDR3 sequences, about 3.4% being singletons. As for treatment: PENTA 11 planned treatment interruption arm or continuous ART arm. This specimen consisted of CD45RO+ CD8+ T cells from PBMCs, pooled from several time points, obtained from a donor given antiretroviral therapy, either interrupted or continuous. The subset was: memory CD8+ CD45RO+ CD45RA- T cells. These receptor sequences come from a pool of human donors with HIV.

This clonotype has at least ten counts. At one boundary the junction diverges from the germline segment, which might be a read error. The chain has TRBV2 and TRBJ2-1; TRBD2 agrees at 9 bases. Germline V gene lookup returns CDR1 SNHLY and CDR2 FYNNEI. This CDR3 region has 16 residues. DNA of the CDR3: TGTGCCAGCAGTGAAGCGCGCCTAGCGGGATTCAATGAGCAGTTTTTC. This sequence encodes CASSEARLAGFNEQFF.

This clonotype was detected many times. V and J are TRBV2 and TRBJ2-1, with D tentatively TRBD1 (5 bases). Per the germline V gene, CDR1 is SNHLY and CDR2 is FYNNEI. Trimming removed 4 bases from V and 6 bases from J, with 10 bases in between. CDR3 length: 13 residues. The CDR3 DNA reads TGTGCCAGCAGTGCCCAGGGAAGCAATGAGCAGTTCTTC. Encoded protein: CASSAQGSNEQFF.

In its sample, this clonotype was seen many times. V gene TRBV5-1 combines with J gene TRBJ2-7; TRBD1 agrees at 9 bases. The CDR3 runs 14 residues. After removal of 2 bases from V and 4 bases from J, the junction contained 4 bases not matched to a gene. Germline V gene sequence: CDR1 SGHRS, CDR2 YFSETQ. In nucleotides, the CDR3 is TGCGCCAGCAGCTTAAAACAGGGGGCTTACGAGCAGTACTTC. It specifies CASSLKQGAYEQYF.

This clonotype was seen ten or more times. The chain carries TRBV20-1 and TRBJ2-7; 8 bases fit TRBD1. Germline V lookup: CDR1 DFQATT, CDR2 SNEGSKA (reference sequence). The length of the CDR3 is 14 residues. The J segment lost 3 bases and the V segment lost 0 bases, leaving 4 bases of the junction unmatched. CDR3 amino acids: CSARDRDRHYEQYF. CDR3 coding DNA: TGCAGTGCTAGAGATAGGGACAGGCACTACGAGCAGTACTTC.

The gene calls are TRBV6-1 and TRBJ2-3; TRBD1 is a possible D gene (5 bases). This CDR3 is 20 amino acids long. Germline CDR1 MNHNS, CDR2 SASEGT. V was trimmed by 2 bases and J by 2 bases, leaving 26 bases between them. This chain's CDR3 is CASSELIYLLGPGLTDTQYF. Written as DNA, the CDR3 is TGTGCCAGCAGTGAACTTATCTATCTTCTGGGGCCGGGCCTCACAGATACGCAGTATTTT.

This clonotype was seen ten or more times. CDR3 residues: CASSESLDRETGELFF. The CDR3 DNA sequence: TGTGCCAGCAGTGAATCCCTGGACAGGGAAACCGGGGAGCTGTTTTTT. The chain joins TRBV25-1 to TRBJ2-2; 8 bases map to TRBD1. This CDR3 is 16 amino acids long. Unmatched junction bases numbered 6, after V lost 1 base and J lost 5 bases. Per germline, CDR1 MGHDK and CDR2 SYGVNS.

This clonotype was detected many times. The chain employs TRBV27 and TRBJ1-6, with TRBD1 matching over 10 bases. Per the germline V gene, CDR1 is MNHEY and CDR2 is SMNVEV (reference sequence). With 6 bases clipped from V and 9 bases from J, the junction kept 2 bases outside the gene matches. This CDR3 is 13 amino acids long. CDR3 nucleotides: TGTGCCAGCAGGGACAGGGGGGCTTCACCCCTCCACTTT. This sequence encodes CASRDRGASPLHF.

This clonotype occurred many times. This chain connects TRBV30 to TRBJ2-3, with TRBD2 matching over 9 bases. The CDR3 consists of 14 residues. After removal of 4 bases from V and 4 bases from J, the junction contained 6 bases not matched to a gene. Germline CDR1 and CDR2: GTSNPN and SVGIG (reference sequence). CDR3 bases: TGTGCCTGGACGCTAGCGGGGCCGGCAGATACGCAGTATTTT. This gives the protein CAWTLAGPADTQYF.

This clonotype came up many times. The chain recombines TRBV20-1 with TRBJ2-3, with D hard to call. V dropped 0 bases and J dropped 2 bases, with 12 bases sitting between them. The CDR3 is 15 residues long. CDR1 DFQATT and CDR2 SNEGSKA come from the germline V gene (reference sequence). The CDR3 reads CSARDPGYDTDTQYF. Here the CDR3 DNA reads TGCAGTGCTAGAGATCCCGGATATGACACAGATACGCAGTATTTT.

By sample fraction, this clonotype is medium-sized (0.01 to 0.1%). The chain uses TRBV7-9 and TRBJ2-7; no definite D call. Germline values: CDR1 SEHNR, CDR2 FQNEAQ (reference sequence). This CDR3 is 15 amino acids long. Trimming left V 1 base short and J 0 bases short, with 10 bases between. The CDR3 region has the DNA TGTGCCAGCAGCTTAGGTTCACCGCTCTCCTACGAGCAGTACTTC. Translated: CASSLGSPLSYEQYF.

This clonotype was detected many times. V is TRBV3-1 and J is TRBJ2-5; 9 bases are a match to TRBD2. In germline, CDR1 is LGHDT, CDR2 YNNKEL (reference sequence). V lost 1 base, J lost 5 bases, and 8 bases stayed unmatched. This CDR3 has 16 residues. The CDR3 sequence is CASSQVGGGAWETQYF. The CDR3 nucleotides are TGTGCCAGCAGCCAAGTTGGCGGGGGGGCCTGGGAGACCCAGTACTTC.

This clonotype was seen many times. The V gene is TRBV28, the J gene TRBJ1-4, with no clear D. Germline lookup yields CDR1 MDHEN and CDR2 SYDVKM. V was cut by 3 bases and J by 5 bases, with 10 bases left in between. This CDR3 contains 14 residues. The CDR3 reads CASSFRWLNEKLFF. CDR3 coding DNA: TGTGCCAGCAGTTTTAGGTGGCTCAATGAAAAACTGTTTTTT.

This clonotype was counted many times. The chain is built from TRBV24-1 and TRBJ2-1; tentative D call: TRBD1 (6 bases). The CDR3 extends over 15 amino acids. Per the germline V gene, CDR1 is KGHDR and CDR2 is SFDVKD. V dropped 5 bases and J dropped 3 bases, with 13 bases sitting between them. The CDR3 sequence: CATSVSGAGYNEQFF. CDR3 coding DNA: TGTGCCACCAGTGTCTCAGGGGCTGGCTACAATGAGCAGTTCTTC.

This clonotype was detected a few times. This sequence joins TRBV11-3 and TRBJ2-1; 7 positions agree with TRBD1. Germline CDR1 is SGHNT and CDR2 is YENEEA. This CDR3 comprises 13 residues. J gave up 6 bases and V 1 base, and 0 bases lay outside the gene matches. The CDR3 reads CASSLGTGNEQFF. The CDR3 region has the DNA TGTGCCAGCAGCTTAGGGACAGGCAATGAGCAGTTCTTC.

This clonotype was counted a few times. This chain connects TRBV19 to TRBJ1-1; perhaps TRBD1 as D (5 bases). Germline V gives CDR1 LNHDA, CDR2 SQIVND (reference sequence). CDR3 length equals 20 residues. V was cut by 5 bases and J by 0 bases, with 28 bases left in between. The CDR3 loop is CASSRDETDPRSFLNTEAFF. The CDR3, as DNA: TGTGCCAGTAGTCGTGACGAGACAGACCCTCGATCCTTTTTGAACACTGAAGCTTTCTTT.

This clonotype was seen many times. This chain's CDR3 is CASSPTGGELNEQFF. The CDR3 DNA follows: TGTGCCAGCAGTCCTACAGGGGGCGAGTTAAATGAGCAGTTCTTC. The chain has TRBV6-6 and TRBJ2-1; 9 nucleotides line up with TRBD1. The CDR3 contains 15 residues. Germline V gives CDR1 MNHNY, CDR2 SVGAGI (reference sequence). J was trimmed by 7 bases and V by 5 bases; bases with no gene match: 9.

This clonotype was counted ten times or more. The rearrangement links TRBV20-1 to TRBJ2-7; weak D call: TRBD2 (6 bases). The V gene lost 3 bases and the J gene lost 4 bases, with 19 bases spanning the gap. The V gene's germline CDR1 is DFQATT and CDR2 SNEGSKA (reference sequence). This CDR3 has 15 amino acids. The chain's CDR3 is CSARGFLRESYEQYF. The CDR3 DNA reads as TGCAGTGCTAGGGGGTTTCTCCGGGAGTCTTACGAGCAGTACTTC.

This clonotype was picked up a small number of times. The rearrangement uses TRBV27 and TRBJ1-1; D gene unclear. Germline assignment: CDR1 MNHEY and CDR2 SMNVEV (reference sequence). V was pared by 7 bases and J by 5 bases, with 17 bases between. The CDR3 covers 14 residues. The CDR3 DNA follows: TGTGCCAGCAATAGGAAAGCGGGGAATACTGAAGCTTTCTTT. It specifies CASNRKAGNTEAFF.

By sample fraction, this clonotype is medium-sized (0.01 to 0.1%). The rearrangement uses TRBV20-1 and TRBJ2-5; D not resolved. The CDR3 spans 13 residues. V was trimmed by 5 bases and J by 5 bases, leaving 15 bases between them. Germline V gives CDR1 DFQATT, CDR2 SNEGSKA (reference sequence). The CDR3: CSAPSGSWETQYF. In nucleotides, the CDR3 is TGCAGTGCTCCTTCTGGCTCTTGGGAGACCCAGTACTTC.

The J gene is TRBJ1-2, the V gene TRBV7-2; D is possibly TRBD1 (6 bases). The CDR3 runs 14 residues. CDR1 and CDR2 from the germline V gene are SGHTA and FQGNSA. V lost 7 bases and J 7 bases, leaving 19 bases between the germline ends. Here the CDR3 reads CASTEGGGASGYTF. The CDR3 DNA reads TGTGCCAGCACCGAGGGCGGGGGGGCGTCTGGCTACACCTTC.